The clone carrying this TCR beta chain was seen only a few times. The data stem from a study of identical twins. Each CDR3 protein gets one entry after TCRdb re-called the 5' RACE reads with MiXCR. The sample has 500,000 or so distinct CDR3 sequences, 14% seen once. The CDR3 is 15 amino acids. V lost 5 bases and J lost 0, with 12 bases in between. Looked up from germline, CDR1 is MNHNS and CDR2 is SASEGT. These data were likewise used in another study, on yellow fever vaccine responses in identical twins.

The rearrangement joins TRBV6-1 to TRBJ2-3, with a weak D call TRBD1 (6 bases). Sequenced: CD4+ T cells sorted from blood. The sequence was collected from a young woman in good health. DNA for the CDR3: TGTGCCAGCAGTCCCCAGGGGTGGAGCACAGATACGCAGTATTTT. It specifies CASSPQGWSTDTQYF.